The sequence of this T cell receptor (beta chain) was determined in a study of radiation and T cells in renal cell carcinoma. Overall study findings and caveats: From baseline, blood top tumor clonotypes peaked at 2 weeks post-radiation.

On this clone itself: The antigen remains unidentified.

Repertoires were generated with immunoSEQ multiplex PCR, while TCRdb's copy carries only in-frame clones and drops some. In the table there are more than 8,000 clones, less than 75% of which are singletons. Trimming shortened V by 6 bases and J by 5 bases, and 10 bases separated the two germline ends. Germline CDR1 and CDR2: MGHDK and SYGVNS. There are 13 residues in the CDR3. Stated treatment: 15 Gy SBRT to primary tumor, nephrectomy 4 weeks later. This clonotype was sampled from a man aged 60-69 years with renal cell carcinoma. This specimen consisted of tumor tissue, obtained from a patient whose treatment included radiotherapy and nephrectomy. The chain is built from TRBV25-1 and TRBJ2-2; D unresolved. CDR3 nucleotides: TGTGCCAGCAGAGATACGGGTACCGGGGAGCTGTTTTTT. Encoded protein: CASRDTGTGELFF.